The 28 T cell receptor beta chains below were found in one sample sequenced in a study of shared clonotypes between healthy human individuals. Profiling relied on immunoSEQ multiplex PCR, and the TCRdb table lists in-frame clones only, not all of them. Of hundreds of thousands of clones listed, approximately 97% are singletons. Sequenced input: naive CD4+ T cells sorted from blood. As for subset: CD45RA+ positively selected. The receptor set was obtained from a woman under 40 in good health.

The chain carries TRBV28 and TRBJ2-7; D could derive from TRBD1 or TRBD2 (6 bases each). This CDR3 region has 14 residues. V was cut by 2 bases and J by 7 bases, with 15 bases left in between. Per the germline V gene, CDR1 is MDHEN and CDR2 is SYDVKM. The CDR3 region is CASSLQDEGGEQYF. The CDR3 DNA follows: TGTGCCAGCAGTTTACAGGACGAGGGGGGTGAGCAGTACTTC. Complete variable domain (other parts from reference TRBV28 and TRBJ2-7): DVKVTQSSRYLVKRTGEKVFLECVQDMDHENMFWYRQDPGLGLRLIYFSYDVKMKEKGDIPEGYSVSREKKERFSLILESASTNQTSMYLCASSLQDEGGEQYFGPGTRLTVT.

This clone was detected only once. The V call is TRBV30, the J call TRBJ2-4, with 8 bases lining up with TRBD1. The V and J ends lost 4 bases and 8 bases, in that order; junction bases with no gene match: 7. There are 13 residues in the CDR3. The germline V gene encodes CDR1 GTSNPN and CDR2 SVGIG (reference sequence). CDR3 in DNA: TGTGCCTGGACCGGGACAGGTAGACACATTCAGTACTTC. It specifies CAWTGTGRHIQYF.

The genes are TRBV28 and TRBJ1-4; D is ambiguous. The CDR3 is made up of 14 amino acids. V was clipped by 6 bases and J by 4 bases, with 12 bases between them. Germline loops: CDR1 MDHEN, CDR2 SYDVKM. CDR3 in DNA: TGTGCCAGCAGCCGACCCTCGGATAATGAAAAACTGTTTTTT. This gives the protein CASSRPSDNEKLFF.

The V call is TRBV18, the J call TRBJ2-2, with 12 bases that match TRBD2. This CDR3 has 14 residues. J was trimmed by 5 bases and V by 11 bases; bases with no gene match: 6. Germline V gives CDR1 KGHSH, CDR2 LQKENI. The CDR3 DNA follows: TGTGCCGGGCGACTAGCGGGAGTAACCGGGGAGCTGTTTTTT. Residues: CAGRLAGVTGELFF. Supplemented by reference TRBV18 and TRBJ2-2, the full variable domain reads NAGVMQNPRHLVRRRGQEARLRCSPMKGHSHVYWYRQLPEEGLKFMVYLQKENIIDESGMPKERFSAEFPKEGPSILRIQQVVRGDSAAYFCAGRLAGVTGELFFGEGSRLTVL.

Only one count was recorded for this clone. The gene calls are TRBV5-4 and TRBJ2-7, with 7 bases that match TRBD2. Germline lookup yields CDR1 SGHNT and CDR2 YYREEE (reference sequence). Germline trimming cut 0 bases from V and 1 base from J; bases unmatched to any gene: 4. The CDR3 loop spans 15 amino acids. The CDR3 loop reads CASSLGGGRSYEQYF. The CDR3 nucleotides are TGTGCCAGCAGCTTGGGCGGGGGAAGGTCCTACGAGCAGTACTTC.

Comment on this clone: Relative to the germline gene, one junction end is altered; a read error may explain this. This chain uses TRBV4-1 with TRBJ2-7, with no clear D. The CDR3 contains 16 residues. The germline CDR1 and CDR2 sequences are MGHRA and YSYEKL. For the CDR3, the DNA is TGCGCCAGCAGCCAAGAGTTCTGGCAGTTTTCCTCCGAGCAGTACTTC. Translated, it gives CASSQEFWQFSSEQYF.

This clone was picked up a small number of times. The rearrangement uses TRBV28 and TRBJ1-2; 7 nucleotides align to TRBD1. There are 14 residues in the CDR3. The germline CDR1 and CDR2 sequences are MDHEN and SYDVKM. V lost 5 bases and J lost 3; bases outside the gene matches: 6. CDR3 coding DNA: TGTGCCAGCAGTGCCGGGACAGCGGACTATGGCTACACCTTC. Its translation is CASSAGTADYGYTF.

The chain is built from TRBV4-2 and TRBJ1-1; no firm D call. Trimming removed 6 bases from V and 0 bases from J, with 8 bases in between. The CDR3 is 13 amino acids. Germline assignment: CDR1 LGHNA and CDR2 YNFKEQ. The CDR3 nucleotides are TGTGCCAGCAGTTCTGAGGTGAACACTGAAGCTTTCTTT. Amino acid sequence: CASSSEVNTEAFF.

The chain recombines TRBV7-8 with TRBJ2-1; a possible D gene is TRBD2 (5 bases). The CDR3 contains 15 residues. Germline V gene sequence: CDR1 SGHVS, CDR2 FQNEAQ. Trimming removed 4 bases from V and 9 bases from J, with 19 bases in between. The CDR3 DNA is TGTGCCAGCAGCTCCCCCTCGGAGGCTCGTACTGAGCAGTTCTTC. It codes for CASSSPSEARTEQFF. Full variable domain (missing parts from reference TRBV7-8 and TRBJ2-1): GAGVSQSPRYKVAKRGQDVALRCDPISGHVSLFWYQQALGQGPEFLTYFQNEAQLDKSGLPSDRFFAERPEGSVSTLKIQRTQQEDSAVYLCASSSPSEARTEQFFGPGTRLTVL.

This sequence joins TRBV2 and TRBJ2-2; D remains ambiguous. Germline loops: CDR1 SNHLY, CDR2 FYNNEI. Trimming took off 8 bases at V and 6 bases at J, with 13 bases between the two ends. The CDR3 consists of 13 residues. For the CDR3, the DNA is TGTGCCAGCGCCCCAACGGAGCCCGGGGAGCTGTTTTTT. Translated, it gives CASAPTEPGELFF.

The chain combines TRBV6-5 with TRBJ1-2, with no clear D. V was trimmed by 7 bases and J by 2 bases, leaving 14 bases between them. Germline loops: CDR1 MNHEY, CDR2 SVGAGI. CDR3 length: 14 amino acids. Here the CDR3 reads CASKGPGKNYGYTF. For the CDR3, the DNA is TGTGCCAGCAAAGGCCCCGGGAAAAACTATGGCTACACCTTC.

The CDR3 DNA reads TGTGCCAGCAGACGGACAGGGGTCTTAGGGGAGCTGTTTTTT. Its translation: CASRRTGVLGELFF. The chain uses TRBV28 and TRBJ2-2; 9 nucleotides align to TRBD1. CDR1 MDHEN and CDR2 SYDVKM come from the germline V gene. This CDR3 contains 14 residues. The trim removed 6 bases at V and 8 bases at J, leaving 7 bases unmatched.

This rearrangement joins TRBV29-1 to TRBJ1-1; possible D gene TRBD1, 5 bases. Trimming cost V 4 bases and J 0 bases, with 9 bases left between them. This CDR3 has 13 residues. CDR1 is SQVTM, CDR2 ANQGSEA, per germline. The CDR3 region is CSVGGMMNTEAFF. DNA for the CDR3: TGCAGCGTTGGGGGGATGATGAACACTGAAGCTTTCTTT.

The V call is TRBV27, the J call TRBJ1-1, with no clear D. Trimming removed 0 bases at V and 8 bases at J, with 10 bases between. From germline, CDR1 is MNHEY and CDR2 SMNVEV (reference sequence). This CDR3 spans 13 amino acids. This CDR3 is CASSLSEQSEAFF. For the CDR3, the DNA is TGTGCCAGCAGTTTATCGGAGCAGTCGGAAGCTTTCTTT.

This chain connects TRBV4-1 to TRBJ2-1; D is ambiguous. Germline loops: CDR1 MGHRA, CDR2 YSYEKL. Between the trimmed V and J ends, which lost 1 base and 5 bases, there was a span of 12 bases. The CDR3 has 15 amino acids. The CDR3 is CASSQGGRLNNEQFF. DNA for the CDR3: TGCGCCAGCAGCCAAGGAGGACGGCTAAACAATGAGCAGTTCTTC.

The chain combines TRBV27 with TRBJ1-2, with D unclear. CDR1 is MNHEY, CDR2 SMNVEV, per germline (reference sequence). The length of the CDR3 is 16 residues. The V end was cut by 3 bases, the J end by 0 bases, with 14 bases between. The CDR3 loop reads CASSFRKEASNYGYTF. CDR3 in DNA: TGTGCCAGCAGTTTTCGTAAGGAGGCGTCTAACTATGGCTACACCTTC.

V and J are TRBV11-2 and TRBJ2-2; TRBD1 or TRBD2 may be the D gene (6 bases each). Germline loops: CDR1 SGHAT, CDR2 FQNNGV. The CDR3 is 17 amino acids. V was pared by 0 bases and J by 5 bases, with 16 bases between. The CDR3 DNA reads TGTGCCAGCAGCTTAGACCGAGGGGGGTTCGGAACCGGGGAGCTGTTTTTT. Its translation is CASSLDRGGFGTGELFF.

V usage is TRBV28 and J usage is TRBJ2-4; D may be TRBD1 (6 bases). The CDR3 is 15 residues long. With 2 bases removed from V and 5 bases from J, the gap between germline ends came to 13 bases. Germline V gene data show CDR1 as MDHEN and CDR2 as SYDVKM. CDR3 nucleotide sequence: TGTGCCAGCAGTTTAATGTGGGCAGGGGAAAACATTCAGTACTTC. Translating it yields CASSLMWAGENIQYF.

The gene calls are TRBV30 and TRBJ2-7; D not certain. CDR3 length equals 13 residues. With 0 bases removed from V and 5 bases from J, the gap between germline ends came to 11 bases. The germline CDR1 and CDR2 sequences are GTSNPN and SVGIG (reference sequence). CDR3 region: CAWSVLLEDEQYF. The CDR3 DNA follows: TGTGCCTGGAGTGTACTGTTGGAAGACGAGCAGTACTTC. The full variable domain, completed using reference TRBV30 and TRBJ2-7, is SQTIHQWPATLVQPVGSPLSLECTVEGTSNPNLYWYRQAAGRGLQLLFYSVGIGQISSEVPQNLSASRPQDRQFILSSKKLLLSDSGFYLCAWSVLLEDEQYFGPGTRLTVT.

This chain joins TRBV11-3 and TRBJ1-1; the D gene is possibly TRBD1 (6 bases). The CDR3 covers 13 residues. CDR1 SGHNT and CDR2 YENEEA come from the germline V gene. Trimming removed 8 bases at V and 5 bases at J, with 15 bases between. The CDR3 bases are TGTGCCAGCTCGATGGGGGGACATACTGAAGCTTTCTTT. This gives the protein CASSMGGHTEAFF.

The V call is TRBV15, the J call TRBJ2-3; D is ambiguous. The germline CDR1 and CDR2 sequences are LNHNV and YYDKDF (reference sequence). Deletions cut 1 base from V and 4 bases from J, with 3 bases between. The CDR3 loop spans 12 amino acids. CDR3 sequence (DNA): TGTGCCACCAGCAGAGGTGCAGATACGCAGTATTTT. Translation: CATSRGADTQYF.

This rearrangement joins TRBV28 to TRBJ2-7; possibly TRBD1 or TRBD2 for D (6 bases each). The V end lost 3 bases, the J end lost 2 bases, and 14 bases lay between the germline ends. The CDR3 loop spans 15 amino acids. Germline-derived CDR1 and CDR2 are MDHEN and SYDVKM. CDR3 bases: TGTGCCAGCAGTTTGGAGGGGGACGTAACCTACGAGCAGTACTTC. Residues: CASSLEGDVTYEQYF.

V usage is TRBV28 and J usage is TRBJ2-3, with 9 bases aligning to TRBD1. This CDR3 spans 15 amino acids. The V and J ends lost 6 bases and 2 bases, in that order; junction bases with no gene match: 6. The V gene's germline CDR1 is MDHEN and CDR2 SYDVKM. In DNA form, the CDR3 reads TGTGCCAGCAGAAAAACAGGGGGCCACACAGATACGCAGTATTTT. This gives the protein CASRKTGGHTDTQYF. The full variable domain, rest sourced from reference TRBV28 and TRBJ2-3, is DVKVTQSSRYLVKRTGEKVFLECVQDMDHENMFWYRQDPGLGLRLIYFSYDVKMKEKGDIPEGYSVSREKKERFSLILESASTNQTSMYLCASRKTGGHTDTQYFGPGTRLTVL.

The chain is built from TRBV2 and TRBJ2-5, with D perhaps matching TRBD2 (6 bases). The CDR3 consists of 16 residues. Germline CDR1 is SNHLY and CDR2 is FYNNEI. V was pared by 5 bases and J by 5 bases, with 21 bases between. This CDR3 is CASSSPRDQGRETQYF. The CDR3 nucleotides are TGTGCCAGCAGTTCCCCCAGGGACCAAGGGAGGGAGACCCAGTACTTC.

This rearrangement joins TRBV7-9 to TRBJ2-1, with 9 bases matching TRBD2. CDR3 size: 15 residues. Germline V gives CDR1 SEHNR, CDR2 FQNEAQ (reference sequence). The trim removed 3 bases at V and 5 bases at J, leaving 5 bases unmatched. The CDR3 spells CASSFLSGRHNEQFF. The CDR3 DNA is TGTGCCAGCAGCTTTCTTAGCGGGAGACACAATGAGCAGTTCTTC.

V gene TRBV6-6 combines with J gene TRBJ1-2; tentatively, D is TRBD1 (6 bases). This CDR3 contains 16 residues. V was cut by 8 bases and J by 1 base, with 20 bases left in between. The germline V gene has CDR1 MNHNY and CDR2 SVGAGI (reference sequence). CDR3 nucleotide sequence: TGTGCCAGCGGGGGATCACCGGGACACCTTAACTATGGCTACACCTTC. As protein: CASGGSPGHLNYGYTF.

V usage is TRBV5-1 and J usage is TRBJ1-4; D may be TRBD1 (5 bases). From germline, CDR1 is SGHRS and CDR2 YFSETQ. V was trimmed by 6 bases and J by 12 bases, leaving 27 bases between them. There are 16 residues in the CDR3. CDR3 sequence reads: CASNTIVWGFGLELFF. The CDR3 DNA sequence: TGCGCCAGCAACACAATAGTATGGGGCTTCGGGTTGGAACTGTTTTTT. Together with reference TRBV5-1 and TRBJ1-4, the CDR3 gives the full variable domain: KAGVTQTPRYLIKTRGQQVTLSCSPISGHRSVSWYQQTPGQGLQFLFEYFSETQRNKGNFPGRFSGRQFSNSRSEMNVSTLELGDSALYLCASNTIVWGFGLELFFGSGTQLSVL.

The J gene is TRBJ1-5, the V gene TRBV2, with no clear D. Per the germline V gene, CDR1 is SNHLY and CDR2 is FYNNEI. This CDR3 is built from 14 residues. Trimming left V 4 bases short and J 4 bases short, with 11 bases between. As DNA, the CDR3 is TGTGCCAGCAGTGGGCCTGTAGCTAATCAGCCCCAGCATTTT. Translation: CASSGPVANQPQHF. Combining the CDR3 with reference TRBV2 and TRBJ1-5 gives the whole variable domain EPEVTQTPSHQVTQMGQEVILRCVPISNHLYFYWYRQILGQKVEFLVSFYNNEISEKSEIFDDQFSVERPDGSNFTLKIRSTKLEDSAMYFCASSGPVANQPQHFGDGTRLSIL.